This entry lists 2 T cell receptor beta chains sequenced from one sample in a study of cytomegalovirus exposure and HLA in healthy donors (TCRdb year 2017). Library creation used the immunoSEQ multiplex PCR assay. The multiplex PCR relied on a mix of 60 forward primers for TCR Vbeta segments and 13 reverse primers for TCR Jbeta segments. TCRdb holds this immuneACCESS table with in-frame rearrangements only. Some clones are missing; in checked studies, unresolved V genes explain under half, and the rest has no known cause. Within this sample are under 85,000 clones, with 65% to 85% of them counted one time only. Together, the top ten hold approximately 20% of the sample. Input material: PBMCs. These receptors originate from a woman aged 40 to 49 in good health and CMV-seropositive.

This sequence joins TRBV13 and TRBJ2-7; TRBD2 matches 10 bases. V gave up 4 bases and J gave up 3 bases; unmatched junction bases: 6. Germline loops: CDR1 PRHDT, CDR2 FYEKMQ (reference sequence). The CDR3 extends over 15 amino acids. CDR3 bases: TGTGCCAGCAGCTCCCCTAGCGGGAGTCGCTACGAGCAGTACTTC. Translating gives CASSSPSGSRYEQYF.

V and J are TRBV7-9 and TRBJ1-2; D call uncertain. V gave up 5 bases and J gave up 3 bases, with 7 bases separating them. This CDR3 contains 12 residues. Per germline, CDR1 SEHNR and CDR2 FQNEAQ (reference sequence). For the CDR3, the DNA is TGTGCCAGCAGCCCCCAGGACTATGGCTACACCTTC. The encoded protein is CASSPQDYGYTF.